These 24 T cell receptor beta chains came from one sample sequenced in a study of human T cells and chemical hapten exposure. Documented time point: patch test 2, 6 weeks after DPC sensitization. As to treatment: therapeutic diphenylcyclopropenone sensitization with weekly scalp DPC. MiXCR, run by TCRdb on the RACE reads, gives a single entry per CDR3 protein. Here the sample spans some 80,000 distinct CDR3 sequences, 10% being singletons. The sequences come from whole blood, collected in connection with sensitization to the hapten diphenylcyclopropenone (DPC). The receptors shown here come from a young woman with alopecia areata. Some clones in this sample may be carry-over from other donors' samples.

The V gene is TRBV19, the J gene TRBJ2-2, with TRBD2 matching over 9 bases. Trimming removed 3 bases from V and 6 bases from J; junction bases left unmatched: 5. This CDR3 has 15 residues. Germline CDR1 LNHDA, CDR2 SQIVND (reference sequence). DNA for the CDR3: TGTGCCAGTAGTATCGGAGCGGGGGGCCCCGGGGAGCTGTTTTTT. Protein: CASSIGAGGPGELFF. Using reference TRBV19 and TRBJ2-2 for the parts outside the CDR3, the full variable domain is DGGITQSPKYLFRKEGQNVTLSCEQNLNHDAMYWYRQDPGQGLRLIYYSQIVNDFQKGDIAEGYSVSREKKESFPLTVTSAQKNPTAFYLCASSIGAGGPGELFFGEGSRLTVL.

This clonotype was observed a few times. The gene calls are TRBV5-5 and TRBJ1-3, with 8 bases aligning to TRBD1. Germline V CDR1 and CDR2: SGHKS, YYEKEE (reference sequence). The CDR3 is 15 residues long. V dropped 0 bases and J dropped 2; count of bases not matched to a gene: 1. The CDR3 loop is CASSLGQGTGNTIYF. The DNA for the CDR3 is TGTGCCAGCAGCTTGGGACAGGGGACTGGAAACACCATATATTTT.

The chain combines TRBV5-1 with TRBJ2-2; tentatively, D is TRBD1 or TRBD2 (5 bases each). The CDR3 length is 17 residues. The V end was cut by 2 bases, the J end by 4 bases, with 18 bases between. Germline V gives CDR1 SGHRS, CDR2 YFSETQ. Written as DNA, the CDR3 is TGCGCCAGCAGCTTAAGACACGGGGCAGGGAGCACCGGGGAGCTGTTTTTT. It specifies CASSLRHGAGSTGELFF. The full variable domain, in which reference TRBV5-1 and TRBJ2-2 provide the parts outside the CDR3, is KAGVTQTPRYLIKTRGQQVTLSCSPISGHRSVSWYQQTPGQGLQFLFEYFSETQRNKGNFPGRFSGRQFSNSRSEMNVSTLELGDSALYLCASSLRHGAGSTGELFFGEGSRLTVL.

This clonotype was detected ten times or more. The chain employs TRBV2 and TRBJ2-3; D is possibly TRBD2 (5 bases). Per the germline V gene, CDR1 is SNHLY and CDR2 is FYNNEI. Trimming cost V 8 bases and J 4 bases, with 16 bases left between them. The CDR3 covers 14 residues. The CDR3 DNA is TGTGCCAGCCGGAATAGACTAAGCGCAGATACGCAGTATTTT. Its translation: CASRNRLSADTQYF.

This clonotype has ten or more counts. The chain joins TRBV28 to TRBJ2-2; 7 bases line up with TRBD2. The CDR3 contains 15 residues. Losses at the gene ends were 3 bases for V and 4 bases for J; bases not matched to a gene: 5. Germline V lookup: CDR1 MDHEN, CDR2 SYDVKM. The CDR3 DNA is TGTGCCAGCAGTTTCCCGGGAGGTGGCACCGGGGAGCTGTTTTTT. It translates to CASSFPGGGTGELFF.

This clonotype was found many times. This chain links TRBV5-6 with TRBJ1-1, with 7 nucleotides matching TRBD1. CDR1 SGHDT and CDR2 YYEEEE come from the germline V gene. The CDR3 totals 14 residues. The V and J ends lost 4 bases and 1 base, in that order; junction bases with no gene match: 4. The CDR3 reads CASSIWDRNTEAFF. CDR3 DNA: TGTGCCAGCAGCATCTGGGACAGGAACACTGAAGCTTTCTTT.

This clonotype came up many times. The CDR3: CASKVRDTQYF. CDR3 DNA sequence: TGTGCCAGCAAAGTCCGGGATACGCAGTATTTT. The chain recombines TRBV2 with TRBJ2-3, with D uncertain. Trimming shortened V by 7 bases and J by 6 bases, and 8 bases separated the two germline ends. There are 11 residues in the CDR3. Looked up from germline, CDR1 is SNHLY and CDR2 is FYNNEI.

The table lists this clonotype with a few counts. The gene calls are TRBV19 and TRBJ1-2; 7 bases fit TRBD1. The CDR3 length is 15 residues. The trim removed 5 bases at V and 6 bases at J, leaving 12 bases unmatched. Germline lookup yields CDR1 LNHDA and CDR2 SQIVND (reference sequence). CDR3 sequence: CASSPITTGNDGYTF. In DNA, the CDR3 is TGTGCCAGTAGTCCGATAACGACAGGGAACGATGGCTACACCTTC.

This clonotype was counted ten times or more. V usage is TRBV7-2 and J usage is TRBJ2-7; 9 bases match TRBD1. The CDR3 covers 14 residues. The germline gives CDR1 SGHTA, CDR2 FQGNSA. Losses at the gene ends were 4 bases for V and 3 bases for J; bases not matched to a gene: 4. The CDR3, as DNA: TGTGCCAGCAGCTCCAGACAGGGGGACTACGAGCAGTACTTC. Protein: CASSSRQGDYEQYF.

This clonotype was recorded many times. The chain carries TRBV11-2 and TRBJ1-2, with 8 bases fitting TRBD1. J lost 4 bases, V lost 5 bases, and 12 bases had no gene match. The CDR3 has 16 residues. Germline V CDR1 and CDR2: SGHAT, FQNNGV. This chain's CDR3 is CASSGRGSGGFYGYTF. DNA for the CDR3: TGTGCCAGCAGCGGTAGAGGATCAGGGGGCTTCTATGGCTACACCTTC.

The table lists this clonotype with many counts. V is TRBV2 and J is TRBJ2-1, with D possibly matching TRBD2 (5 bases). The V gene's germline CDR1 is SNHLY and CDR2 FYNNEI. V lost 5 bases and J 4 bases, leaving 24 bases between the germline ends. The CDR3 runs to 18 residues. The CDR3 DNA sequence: TGTGCCAGCAGTTCAACTGCAAAAATGGACTTTTTATACAATGAGCAGTTCTTC. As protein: CASSSTAKMDFLYNEQFF.

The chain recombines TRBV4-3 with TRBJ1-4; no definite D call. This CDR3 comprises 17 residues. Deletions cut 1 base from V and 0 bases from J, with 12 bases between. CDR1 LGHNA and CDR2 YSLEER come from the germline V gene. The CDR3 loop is CASSQAVAPTTNEKLFF. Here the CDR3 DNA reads TGCGCCAGCAGCCAAGCGGTGGCCCCTACAACTAATGAAAAACTGTTTTTT.

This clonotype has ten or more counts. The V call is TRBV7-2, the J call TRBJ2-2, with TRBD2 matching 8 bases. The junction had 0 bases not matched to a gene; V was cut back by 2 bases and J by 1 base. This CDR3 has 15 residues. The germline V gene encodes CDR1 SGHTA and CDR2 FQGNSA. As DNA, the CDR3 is TGTGCCAGCAGCTTAAGCGGGGGGAACACCGGGGAGCTGTTTTTT. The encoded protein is CASSLSGGNTGELFF.

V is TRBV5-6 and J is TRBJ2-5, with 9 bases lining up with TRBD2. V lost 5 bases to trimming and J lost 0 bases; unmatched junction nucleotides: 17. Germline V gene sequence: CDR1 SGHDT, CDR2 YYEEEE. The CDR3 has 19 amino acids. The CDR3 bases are TGTGCCAGCAGTCCTAAGAGGCCAGCGGGGGGCAAACACCAAGAGACCCAGTACTTC. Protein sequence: CASSPKRPAGGKHQETQYF.

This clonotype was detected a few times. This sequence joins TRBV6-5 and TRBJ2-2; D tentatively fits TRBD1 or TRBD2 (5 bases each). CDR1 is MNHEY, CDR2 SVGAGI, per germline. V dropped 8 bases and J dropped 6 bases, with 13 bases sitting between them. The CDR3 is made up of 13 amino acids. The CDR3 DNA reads TGTGCCAGCGAGGCAGGGAGCGCCGGGGAGCTGTTTTTT. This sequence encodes CASEAGSAGELFF.

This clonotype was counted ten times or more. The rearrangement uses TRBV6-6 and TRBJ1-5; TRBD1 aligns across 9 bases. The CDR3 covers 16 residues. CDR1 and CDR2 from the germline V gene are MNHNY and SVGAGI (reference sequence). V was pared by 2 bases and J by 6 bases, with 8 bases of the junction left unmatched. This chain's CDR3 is CASSYLGQGFGQPQHF. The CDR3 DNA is TGTGCCAGCAGTTACCTAGGACAGGGGTTTGGTCAGCCCCAGCATTTT.

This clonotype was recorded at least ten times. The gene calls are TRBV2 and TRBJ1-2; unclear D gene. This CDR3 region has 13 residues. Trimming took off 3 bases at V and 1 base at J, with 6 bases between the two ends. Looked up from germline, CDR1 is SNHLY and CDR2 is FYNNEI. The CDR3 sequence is CASSDGINYGYTF. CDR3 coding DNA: TGTGCCAGCAGTGATGGAATTAACTATGGCTACACCTTC.

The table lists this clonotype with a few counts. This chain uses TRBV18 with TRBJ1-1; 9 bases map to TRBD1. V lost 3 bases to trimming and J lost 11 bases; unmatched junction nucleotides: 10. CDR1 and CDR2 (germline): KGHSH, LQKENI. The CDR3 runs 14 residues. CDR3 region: CASSPNRDRVSAFF. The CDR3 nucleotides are TGTGCCAGCTCACCTAACCGGGACAGGGTATCGGCTTTCTTT.

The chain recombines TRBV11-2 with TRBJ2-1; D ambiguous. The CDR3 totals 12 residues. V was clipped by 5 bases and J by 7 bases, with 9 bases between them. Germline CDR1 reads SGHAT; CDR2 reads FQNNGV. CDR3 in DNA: TGTGCCAGCAGCCCGGTTGGAAATGAGCAGTTCTTC. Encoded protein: CASSPVGNEQFF.

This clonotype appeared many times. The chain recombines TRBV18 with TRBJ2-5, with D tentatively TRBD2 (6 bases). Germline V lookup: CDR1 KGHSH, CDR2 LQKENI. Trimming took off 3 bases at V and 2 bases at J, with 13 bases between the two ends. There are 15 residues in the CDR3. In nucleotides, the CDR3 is TGTGCCAGCTCACCGCGGGACGCCAGGCAAGAGACCCAGTACTTC. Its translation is CASSPRDARQETQYF. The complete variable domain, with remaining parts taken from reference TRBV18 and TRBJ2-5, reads NAGVMQNPRHLVRRRGQEARLRCSPMKGHSHVYWYRQLPEEGLKFMVYLQKENIIDESGMPKERFSAEFPKEGPSILRIQQVVRGDSAAYFCASSPRDARQETQYFGPGTRLLVL.

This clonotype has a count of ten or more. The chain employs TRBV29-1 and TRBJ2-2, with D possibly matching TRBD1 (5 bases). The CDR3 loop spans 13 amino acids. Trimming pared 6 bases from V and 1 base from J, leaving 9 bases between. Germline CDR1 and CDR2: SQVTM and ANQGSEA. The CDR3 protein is CSVDTLNTGELFF. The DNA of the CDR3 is TGCAGCGTGGACACATTGAACACCGGGGAGCTGTTTTTT.

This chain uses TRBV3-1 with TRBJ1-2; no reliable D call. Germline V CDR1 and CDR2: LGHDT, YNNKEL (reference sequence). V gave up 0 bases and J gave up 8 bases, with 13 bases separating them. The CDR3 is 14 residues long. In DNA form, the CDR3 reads TGTGCCAGCAGCCAAGATGACCATGTAAAAGGCTACACCTTC. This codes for CASSQDDHVKGYTF.

The CDR3 region has the DNA TGTGCCAGCAGCTCGGACAGGGCGGCTTCACCCCTCCACTTT. Protein: CASSSDRAASPLHF. The chain uses TRBV11-3 and TRBJ1-6; 8 positions match TRBD1. With 4 bases clipped from V and 9 bases from J, the junction kept 5 bases outside the gene matches. The CDR3 loop spans 14 amino acids. The germline V gene encodes CDR1 SGHNT and CDR2 YENEEA.

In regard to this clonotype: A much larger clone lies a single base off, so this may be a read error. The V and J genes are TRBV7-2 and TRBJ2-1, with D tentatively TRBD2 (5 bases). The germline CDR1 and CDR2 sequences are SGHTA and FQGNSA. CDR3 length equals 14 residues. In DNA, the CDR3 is TGTGCCAGCAGCCTAGCCCCAATCATCTATAAGCAGTTCTTC. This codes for CASSLAPIIYKQFF. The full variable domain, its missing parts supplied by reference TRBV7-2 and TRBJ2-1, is GAGVSQSPSNKVTEKGKDVELRCDPISGHTALYWYRQSLGQGLEFLIYFQGNSAPDKSGLPSDRFSAERTGGSVSTLTIQRTQQEDSAVYLCASSLAPIIYKQFFGPGTRLTVL.